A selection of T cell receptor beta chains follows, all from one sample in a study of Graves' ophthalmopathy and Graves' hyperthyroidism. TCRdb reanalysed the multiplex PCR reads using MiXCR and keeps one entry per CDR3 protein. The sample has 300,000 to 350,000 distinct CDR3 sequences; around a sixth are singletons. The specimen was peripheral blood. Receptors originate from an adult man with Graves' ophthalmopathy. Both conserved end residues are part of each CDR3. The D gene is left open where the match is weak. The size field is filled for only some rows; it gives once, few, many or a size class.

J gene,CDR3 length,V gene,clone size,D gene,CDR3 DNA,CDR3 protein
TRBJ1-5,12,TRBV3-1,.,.,TGTGCCAGCAGCCAAGTCCCACAGCCCCAGCATTTT,CASSQVPQPQHF
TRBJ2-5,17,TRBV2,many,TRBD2,TGTGCCACCACCGGACTAGCGGGAGACCTTTTAGGGGAGACCCAGTACTTC,CATTGLAGDLLGETQYF
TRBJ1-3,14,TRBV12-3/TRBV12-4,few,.,TGTGCCAGCAGTCTGGCCCGTTCTGGAAACACCATATATTTT,CASSLARSGNTIYF
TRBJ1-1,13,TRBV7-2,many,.,TGTGCCACTCAATGGGGGTTGAACACTGAAGCTTTCTTT,CATQWGLNTEAFF
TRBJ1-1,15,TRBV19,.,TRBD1,TGTGCCAGTAATCCCAGGGGGCCCATGAACACTGAAGCTTTCTTT,CASNPRGPMNTEAFF
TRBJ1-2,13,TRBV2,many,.,TGTGCCAGCAGACTGGGGGGTCATCGGGGCTACACCTTC,CASRLGGHRGYTF
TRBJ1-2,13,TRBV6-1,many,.,TGTGCCAGCAGAAGGGGGGTTCGGAATGGCTACACCTTC,CASRRGVRNGYTF
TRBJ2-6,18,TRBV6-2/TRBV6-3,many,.,TGTGCCAGCAGTTACCGTCCGACTGCCCTCTCTGGGGCCAACGTCCTGACTTTC,CASSYRPTALSGANVLTF
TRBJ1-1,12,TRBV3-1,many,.,TGTGCCAGCAGCCCTCACCCAGGGGCAGCTTTCTTT,CASSPHPGAAFF
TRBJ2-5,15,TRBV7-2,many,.,TGTGCCAGCAGCCCCGAGCTAAGGGGTCAGGAGACCCAGTACTTC,CASSPELRGQETQYF
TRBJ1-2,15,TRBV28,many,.,TGTGCCAGCAGTTTAATTGGGGGCGAATATAAAGGCTACACCTTC,CASSLIGGEYKGYTF
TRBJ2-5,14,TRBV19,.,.,TGTGCCAGTAGTACCCGGGGGATTGGAGAGACCCAGTACTTC,CASSTRGIGETQYF
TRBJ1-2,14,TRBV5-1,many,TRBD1,TGCGCCAGCAGCGTAAGACAGGGGAACTATGGCTACACCTTC,CASSVRQGNYGYTF
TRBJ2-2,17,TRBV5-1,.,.,TGCGCCAGCAGCCAAGGACGGGGGGCCCGGAACACCGGGGAGCTGTTTTTT,CASSQGRGARNTGELFF
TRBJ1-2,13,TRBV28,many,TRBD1,TGTGCCAGCCGTAAACAGGGGCCGTTCGGCTACACCTTC,CASRKQGPFGYTF